This note documents a single TCR beta chain sequence. Its antigen is still unknown. Mismatch with germline at one junction end may stem from a read error. This sample stems from a study of cytomegalovirus exposure and HLA in healthy donors. The PCR made use of 60 Vbeta and 13 Jbeta primers. Some clones are missing from TCRdb's copy, which holds only in-frame ones; the method was immunoSEQ multiplex PCR. The profile shows around 150,000 clones, around three quarters of them singletons. General observations from the study: Later on, analysis showed that most CMV-associated TCR beta chains appeared to be HLA-restricted.

This clonotype was obtained from a man aged 35-49 years in good health and CMV-seropositive. The sequencing sample was made of PBMCs.

The chain's CDR3 is CSSSFLRGEQFF. The CDR3 DNA is TGTTCCAGCAGTTTCCTCCGGGGGGAGCAGTTCTTC. This chain uses TRBV7-9 with TRBJ2-1; TRBD2 is a possible D gene (6 bases). In germline, CDR1 is SEHNR, CDR2 FQNEAQ (reference sequence). This CDR3 contains 12 residues.